This TCR beta chain was identified during a study of blood T cell repertoires in COVID-19. This CDR3 contains 13 residues. V was clipped by 0 bases and J by 5 bases, with 8 bases between them. In germline, CDR1 is SGHDT, CDR2 YYEEEE. Measured with immunoSEQ multiplex PCR; TCRdb has only the in-frame clones, and not every one. The repertoire has about 440,000 clones, nearly 90% of them found once; the top ten carry roughly 2%. The receptor's source is a woman between 18 and 30 years old with acute COVID-19. The J gene is TRBJ1-1, the V gene TRBV5-6; D call uncertain. The sample taken for sequencing was PBMCs or T cells enriched from blood (not recorded which). CDR3 loop: CASSLGRRTEAFF. CDR3 DNA sequence: TGTGCCAGCAGCTTGGGTAGGAGGACTGAAGCTTTCTTT.